This entry describes one TCR beta chain. The germline CDR1 and CDR2 sequences are SGDLS and YYNGEE. There are 15 residues in the CDR3. V lost 1 base to trimming and J lost 1 base, with 8 bases between them. These data come from a study of blood T cell repertoires in COVID-19. Sequencing used immunoSEQ multiplex PCR; TCRdb keeps in-frame clones, though not all of them. The sample records roughly 200,000 clones, about 77% being singletons. The clonotype comes from a woman older than 75 with active or convalescent COVID-19. The V gene is TRBV9, the J gene TRBJ2-2; possible D gene TRBD2, 6 bases. Sequencing was performed on peripheral blood. The CDR3 bases are TGTGCCAGCAGCGTAAAAGCGGGGAACACCGGGGAGCTGTTTTTT. It translates to CASSVKAGNTGELFF.